This TCR beta chain was captured in a study of blood T cell repertoires in COVID-19. Here immunoSEQ multiplex PCR was the method, and the copy in TCRdb shows in-frame clones only, minus some. Among around 250,000 clones listed, approximately 86% were seen once. The ends were cut back, 7 bases at V and 6 bases at J, with 15 bases in the middle. The CDR3 contains 13 residues. The germline V gene has CDR1 MDHEN and CDR2 SYDVKM. The V and J genes are TRBV28 and TRBJ1-1; D possibly corresponds to TRBD1 (6 bases). This clonotype originated in a man aged 35 to 55 with active or convalescent COVID-19. Sequencing input: peripheral blood. The CDR3, as DNA: TGTGCCAGCACGGAACAGGGAAGGGCTGAAGCTTTCTTT. Its translation: CASTEQGRAEAFF.